This T cell receptor (beta chain) appears in the sequencing data of a study of blood T cells in healthy people across ages (dated by TCRdb to between 2015 and 2016). Regarding the study in general: Template switching captured roughly one uniquely barcoded TCR beta cDNA molecule per two T cells in model experiments. The study measured age-related changes in TCR beta repertoire diversity using deep sequencing normalized with unique cDNA molecular identifiers. Four age groups were formed from the donors: young (average approximately 16 years), middle-aged (roughly 38), aged (roughly 59) and long-lived (more than 75). To avoid experimental bias, donors of different ages were distributed randomly across sequencing lanes. The study analyzed two additional independent replicas of 1 million unique cDNA reads from the same blood draw for two donors, one aged 18 to 29 and one aged 80 or older.

Paper-wide results and their limitations: Estimates of total diversity based on one million sequenced T cells were considered lower bounds and underestimates. The percentage of naive T cells measured by flow cytometry correlated strongly with observed TCR beta diversity. Because the CMV infection status of the donors was unknown, age-related changes in expanded clonotypes may potentially have been confounded. Compared with the aged group, the long-lived group had more naive CD4+ T cells, fewer expanded clones and increased TCR diversity, a pattern suggesting age selection. Observed TCR beta diversity per million T cells fell roughly linearly with age, and a significant reduction was already apparent by age around 36. Since profiling was done on bulk unsorted PBMCs, naive and antigen-experienced compartments could not be conclusively compared.

The 39 donors, aged about 6 to 95 years, were systemically healthy Caucasian individuals from Russia. Each donor gave ten milliliters of peripheral blood, collected into EDTA-treated Vacutainer tubes. Ficoll-Paque density-gradient centrifugation was used to isolate PBMCs, with at least 6.5 million obtained per sample. Total RNA, at least 6 micrograms per sample, was extracted from PBMCs with Trizol reagent. The percentages of naive CD45RAhigh/CD27high T cells were determined by flow cytometry on a PBMC aliquot from every donor. On this clonotype: The antigen it recognizes is unknown. Nothing much larger sits one base from this clone, and base qualities are not available.

Library method: 5' RACE. This sample was sequenced with an Illumina HiSeq 2500. A second PCR of about 7 to 12 cycles was run with a J-beta primer mix and a sample-barcoded 5' primer. A unique molecular identifier was introduced onto each TCR beta cDNA molecule by a template-switch 5' adaptor carrying 12 random nucleotides. Each sample yielded at least 2.5 million CDR3-containing paired-end reads. All of the RNA was converted into first-strand cDNA using the Mint cDNA synthesis kit, with a TRBC-specific oligonucleotide serving as the primer. After uracil-DNA glycosylase treatment, a first 18-cycle PCR used universal primers M1SS and BC2_uni_R on all cDNA. On the study's bioinformatics: For normalization, 1 million high-quality reads, each with a distinct molecular identifier, were randomly selected from each sample. Reads with shared molecular identifiers were discarded instead of being binned into consensus sequences. MiTCR, with a Q25 quality threshold and the strictest error-elimination algorithm, was used for CDR3 identification, clonotype clustering and error correction. A nonparametric unseen species model with Euler transformation was used to estimate lower-bound total TCR beta diversity. TCRdb handled the public reads itself, with Q25 trimming in fastp and clone calling in MiXCR, and kept productive beta chains. Identical CDR3 proteins give one entry, which carries the most common genes and DNA. In this record, the V and J calls reflect TCRdb's handling and not the investigators' own analysis. This sample lists under 800,000 distinct CDR3 sequences; approximately 21% were detected once. The leading ten clones occupy under 4% of the sample.

CDR3 length: 17 amino acids, cysteine to phenylalanine. Only CDR3 DNA remains: 51 bases, in frame from the first base. This TCR derives from a man aged 70-80 years in good health. Material: blood. The chain uses TRBV21-1 and TRBJ2-3. TRBV21-1 has pseudogene status. CDR3 protein: CASSKVRLPDRTDTQYF. The DNA is TGTGCCAGCAGCAAAGTGCGGTTGCCGGACCGCACAGATACGCAGTATTTT.